The next 24 T cell receptor beta chains were all read from a single sample in a study of cytomegalovirus exposure and HLA in healthy donors. The PCR ran on 60 Vbeta and 13 Jbeta primers. Profiled with immunoSEQ multiplex PCR; TCRdb holds only in-frame clones, not every one. The profile shows roughly 220,000 clones, around 64% of them singletons. The sequenced material came from PBMCs. These receptors originate from a man in his forties in good health and CMV-seropositive.

This sequence joins TRBV4-1 and TRBJ1-4; 11 nucleotides align to TRBD1. J lost 7 bases, V lost 3 bases, and 4 bases had no gene match. Germline CDR1 reads MGHRA; CDR2 reads YSYEKL. This CDR3 comprises 15 residues. DNA for the CDR3: TGCGCCAGCAGCCAGACCGGGACAGGGGGTGAAAAACTGTTTTTT. It yields the protein CASSQTGTGGEKLFF.

The chain recombines TRBV7-9 with TRBJ1-1, with 7 nucleotides matching TRBD1. Germline V lookup: CDR1 SEHNR, CDR2 FQNEAQ (reference sequence). CDR3 length: 18 amino acids. V shed 6 bases and J 0 bases; nucleotides not matched to a gene: 16. CDR3 DNA: TGTGCCAGCAGGTCGACAGGGCCTTTTTCGTTAATGAACACTGAAGCTTTCTTT. Its translation: CASRSTGPFSLMNTEAFF.

The chain combines TRBV2 with TRBJ2-7, with D maybe TRBD1 (6 bases). Germline lookup yields CDR1 SNHLY and CDR2 FYNNEI. Trimming removed 6 bases at V and 1 base at J, with 10 bases between. CDR3 length: 13 amino acids. The DNA for the CDR3 is TGTGCCAGCAGGGACACAGGGTCCTACGAGCAGTACTTC. Its translation: CASRDTGSYEQYF.

The chain links TRBV5-1 to TRBJ2-7; weak D call: TRBD1 (6 bases). V was clipped by 2 bases and J by 2 bases, with 11 bases between them. Germline-derived CDR1 and CDR2 are SGHRS and YFSETQ. This CDR3 comprises 14 residues. DNA of the CDR3: TGCGCCAGCAGCTTAGAACAGGGTCCCTACGAGCAGTACTTC. It codes for CASSLEQGPYEQYF.

The rearrangement links TRBV27 to TRBJ1-6; the D gene is possibly TRBD1 (5 bases). The germline V and J ends were trimmed by 6 bases and 9 bases, with 21 bases remaining between them. Germline V gives CDR1 MNHEY, CDR2 SMNVEV (reference sequence). The CDR3 is made up of 16 amino acids. CDR3 DNA sequence: TGTGCCAGCAGCCCATGGAGGATACCCGGGGGTTCACCCCTCCACTTT. Its translation: CASSPWRIPGGSPLHF.

This clone was recorded only once. This rearrangement joins TRBV5-5 to TRBJ1-3; D gene uncertain. This CDR3 spans 16 amino acids. The V gene's germline CDR1 is SGHKS and CDR2 YYEKEE (reference sequence). V lost 4 bases and J 2 bases, leaving 16 bases between the germline ends. In nucleotides, the CDR3 is TGTGCCAGCAGCCGTGACTCTGCGGGTGCTGGAAACACCATATATTTT. This codes for CASSRDSAGAGNTIYF.

This clone was observed a handful of times. The V and J genes are TRBV6-1 and TRBJ2-7, with D tentatively TRBD1 (6 bases). Germline values: CDR1 MNHNS, CDR2 SASEGT. The CDR3 loop spans 15 amino acids. V gave up 7 bases and J gave up 2 bases, with 18 bases separating them. The CDR3 nucleotides are TGTGCCAGCAAATTGGGACAACTTGCACCCTACGAGCAGTACTTC. Encoded protein: CASKLGQLAPYEQYF.

This sequence joins TRBV7-7 and TRBJ2-2; tentatively, D is TRBD1 (5 bases). Per the germline V gene, CDR1 is SSHAT and CDR2 is FNYEAQ (reference sequence). The CDR3 sequence is 14 residues long. Trimming left V 7 bases short and J 1 base short, with 10 bases between. DNA for the CDR3: TGTGCCAGCACACAGGCCCTGAACACCGGGGAGCTGTTTTTT. It yields the protein CASTQALNTGELFF.

The rearrangement joins TRBV6-1 to TRBJ2-7, with D tentatively TRBD1 (6 bases). There are 14 residues in the CDR3. Per the germline V gene, CDR1 is MNHNS and CDR2 is SASEGT. V lost 2 bases to trimming and J lost 6 bases, with 14 bases between them. CDR3 loop: CASSESGTPLEQYF. The CDR3 nucleotides read TGTGCCAGCAGTGAAAGTGGGACACCCCTCGAGCAGTACTTC.

The chain has TRBV5-1 and TRBJ2-3; 9 nucleotides line up with TRBD2. Trimming took 6 bases from V and 2 from J; bases not matched to a gene: 10. Germline V gives CDR1 SGHRS, CDR2 YFSETQ. The CDR3 extends over 16 amino acids. Written as DNA, the CDR3 is TGCGCCAGCACCCATCCGGGGACTAGCTCCACAGATACGCAGTATTTT. Its translation is CASTHPGTSSTDTQYF.

This sequence joins TRBV12-1 and TRBJ2-5; the table names TRBD2, a call not compared with the DNA. The J call may be in error: the DNA end matches TRBJ2-7 better. TRBV12-1 is a listed pseudogene. CDR3 length equals 16 residues. The CDR3 nucleotides are TGTGCCAGCAGCCCCCCCCTAGCGGGGGGGCCCCACGAGCAGTACTTC. Its translation: CASSPPLAGGPHEQYF.

The chain recombines TRBV28 with TRBJ2-7; D might be TRBD2 (5 bases). Trimming removed 6 bases from V and 3 bases from J, with 15 bases in between. Germline V gene data show CDR1 as MDHEN and CDR2 as SYDVKM. This CDR3 contains 14 residues. The CDR3 sequence: CASSRGLRFYEQYF. The CDR3 DNA sequence: TGTGCCAGCAGCCGCGGGCTCCGATTCTACGAGCAGTACTTC.

CDR3 DNA: TGTGCCAGTACCCAGACAGGAGTGAACACTGAAGCTTTCTTT. This codes for CASTQTGVNTEAFF. V gene TRBV19 combines with J gene TRBJ1-1, with TRBD1 as a possible D gene (6 bases). The CDR3 consists of 14 residues. Germline CDR1 reads LNHDA; CDR2 reads SQIVND (reference sequence). V lost 7 bases and J lost 0, with 12 bases in between.

This clone has only a few counts. The rearrangement uses TRBV5-1 and TRBJ2-1; D unclear. The length of the CDR3 is 14 residues. Germline V gene data show CDR1 as SGHRS and CDR2 as YFSETQ. Between the trimmed V and J ends, which lost 4 bases and 7 bases, there was a span of 15 bases. The CDR3 loop reads CASSEAVRLNEQFF. As DNA, the CDR3 is TGCGCCAGCAGCGAGGCGGTCCGCCTAAATGAGCAGTTCTTC.

The V and J genes are TRBV6-1 and TRBJ2-4, with 9 nucleotides matching TRBD2. Trimming cost V 1 base and J 8 bases; bases outside gene matches: 12. CDR1 is MNHNS and CDR2 is SASEGT in the germline V gene. The CDR3 has 17 amino acids. The CDR3 DNA reads as TGTGCCAGCAGTGAAGTTGTTAGCGGGGGTTCCCGGGACATTCAGTACTTC. Its protein is CASSEVVSGGSRDIQYF.

The gene calls are TRBV5-8 and TRBJ1-1; no reliable D call. Per germline, CDR1 SGHTS and CDR2 YDEGEE. The CDR3 runs to 12 residues. Trimming left V 4 bases short and J 5 bases short, with 9 bases between. In DNA, the CDR3 is TGTGCCAGCAGCCCATACGGTACTGAAGCTTTCTTT. Amino acids: CASSPYGTEAFF.

This chain connects TRBV2 to TRBJ1-1, with D uncertain. This CDR3 has 12 amino acids. Trimming left V 5 bases short and J 0 bases short, with 4 bases between. CDR1 SNHLY and CDR2 FYNNEI come from the germline V gene. The CDR3 is CASSTMNTEAFF. DNA of the CDR3: TGTGCCAGCAGTACAATGAACACTGAAGCTTTCTTT.

The chain is built from TRBV6-5 and TRBJ1-3, with D perhaps matching TRBD1 (6 bases). The V end lost 8 bases, the J end lost 8 bases, and 19 bases lay between the germline ends. CDR3 size: 14 residues. CDR1 MNHEY and CDR2 SVGAGI come from the germline V gene. CDR3 amino acids: CASSQTLPGDTIYF. CDR3 bases: TGTGCCAGCTCCCAAACACTTCCAGGGGACACCATATATTTT.

The V gene is TRBV9, the J gene TRBJ1-2, with 9 bases identical to TRBD1. Germline CDR1 is SGDLS and CDR2 is YYNGEE. This CDR3 contains 18 residues. V trimming: 3 bases; J trimming: 3 bases; junction bases outside the gene matches: 15. The CDR3 DNA sequence: TGTGCCAGCAGCGCGCCGACGCGGGGGACAGGGCATTACTATGGCTACACCTTC. It codes for CASSAPTRGTGHYYGYTF. The variable domain in full, completed from reference TRBV9 and TRBJ1-2, reads DSGVTQTPKHLITATGQRVTLRCSPRSGDLSVYWYQQSLDQGLQFLIQYYNGEERAKGNILERFSAQQFPDLHSELNLSSLELGDSALYFCASSAPTRGTGHYYGYTFGSGTRLTVV.

This clone was seen just once. This rearrangement joins TRBV14 to TRBJ1-1; no clear D. Trimming took 1 base from V and 3 from J, leaving 9 bases between them. CDR1 is SGHDN, CDR2 FVKESK, per germline. The CDR3 loop spans 14 amino acids. CDR3 in DNA: TGTGCCAGCAGCCAAGCGGGTGGGTACACTGAAGCTTTCTTT. Its protein product is CASSQAGGYTEAFF.

The rearrangement links TRBV7-6 to TRBJ2-7; 9 nucleotides align to TRBD1. The CDR3 has 15 amino acids. Unmatched junction bases numbered 5, after V lost 4 bases and J lost 1 base. Germline CDR1 and CDR2: SGHVS and FNYEAQ. In DNA form, the CDR3 reads TGTGCCAGCAGCTCCGACAGGGGGATGTCCTACGAGCAGTACTTC. Its protein is CASSSDRGMSYEQYF.

The gene calls are TRBV7-8 and TRBJ1-1, with unresolved D. The CDR3 covers 15 residues. Looked up from germline, CDR1 is SGHVS and CDR2 is FQNEAQ. V lost 6 bases and J 7 bases, leaving 21 bases between the germline ends. CDR3 sequence: CASRADLILGDEAFF. The CDR3 region has the DNA TGTGCCAGCAGAGCTGATTTAATATTGGGAGATGAAGCTTTCTTT.

V gene TRBV7-2 combines with J gene TRBJ1-1; maybe TRBD1 (6 bases). Germline CDR1 and CDR2: SGHTA and FQGNSA. Trimming removed 4 bases at V and 0 bases at J, with 9 bases between. The CDR3 is 14 amino acids. In DNA, the CDR3 is TGTGCCAGCAGCTCGGACAGACTGAACACTGAAGCTTTCTTT. Residues: CASSSDRLNTEAFF.

The V gene is TRBV28, the J gene TRBJ2-3; D perhaps matches TRBD2 (6 bases). Germline V gene sequence: CDR1 MDHEN, CDR2 SYDVKM. This CDR3 is built from 15 residues. Trimming pared 6 bases from V and 3 bases from J, leaving 16 bases between. The CDR3 reads CASSPLGGATDTQYF. CDR3 DNA: TGTGCCAGCAGCCCACTCGGAGGGGCAACAGATACGCAGTATTTT.